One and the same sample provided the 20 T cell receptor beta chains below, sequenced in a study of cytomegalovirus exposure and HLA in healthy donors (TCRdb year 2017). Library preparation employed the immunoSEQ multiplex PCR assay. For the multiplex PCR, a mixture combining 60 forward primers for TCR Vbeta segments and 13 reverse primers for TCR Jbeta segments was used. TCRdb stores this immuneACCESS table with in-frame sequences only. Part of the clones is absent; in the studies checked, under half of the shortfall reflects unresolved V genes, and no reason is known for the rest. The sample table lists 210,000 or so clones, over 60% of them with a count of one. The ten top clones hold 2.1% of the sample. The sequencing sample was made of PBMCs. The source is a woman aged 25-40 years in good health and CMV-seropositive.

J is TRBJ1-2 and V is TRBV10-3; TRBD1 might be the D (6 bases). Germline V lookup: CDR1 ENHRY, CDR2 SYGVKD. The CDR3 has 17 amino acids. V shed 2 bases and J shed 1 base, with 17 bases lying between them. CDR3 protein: CAISEGWLGQINYGYTF. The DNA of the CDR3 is TGTGCCATCAGTGAGGGTTGGTTGGGACAAATTAACTATGGCTACACCTTC.

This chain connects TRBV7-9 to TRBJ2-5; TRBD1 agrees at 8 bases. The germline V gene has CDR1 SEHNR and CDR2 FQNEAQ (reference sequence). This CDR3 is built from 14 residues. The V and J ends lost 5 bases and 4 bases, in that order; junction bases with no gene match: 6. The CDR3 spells CASSPLGTGETQYF. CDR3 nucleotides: TGTGCCAGCAGCCCACTAGGGACAGGAGAGACCCAGTACTTC.

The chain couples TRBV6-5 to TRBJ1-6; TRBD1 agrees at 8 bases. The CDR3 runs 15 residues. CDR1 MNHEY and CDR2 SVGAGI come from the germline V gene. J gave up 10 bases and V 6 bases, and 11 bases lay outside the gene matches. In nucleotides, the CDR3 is TGTGCCAGCAGCCCTACGATGGACAGGGAATCACCCCTCCACTTT. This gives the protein CASSPTMDRESPLHF.

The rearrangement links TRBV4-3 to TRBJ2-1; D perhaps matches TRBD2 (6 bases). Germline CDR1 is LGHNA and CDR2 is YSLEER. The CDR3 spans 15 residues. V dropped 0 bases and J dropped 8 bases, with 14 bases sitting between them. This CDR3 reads CASSQESGVLYEQFF. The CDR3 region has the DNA TGCGCCAGCAGCCAAGAATCGGGGGTTCTTTATGAGCAGTTCTTC.

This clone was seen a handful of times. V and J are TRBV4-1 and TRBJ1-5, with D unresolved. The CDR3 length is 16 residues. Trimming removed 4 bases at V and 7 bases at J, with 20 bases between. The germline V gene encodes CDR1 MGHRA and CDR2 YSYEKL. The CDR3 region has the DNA TGCGCCAGCAGCCCCATATTAGGGCTCGGAGGGCAGCCCCAGCATTTT. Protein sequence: CASSPILGLGGQPQHF.

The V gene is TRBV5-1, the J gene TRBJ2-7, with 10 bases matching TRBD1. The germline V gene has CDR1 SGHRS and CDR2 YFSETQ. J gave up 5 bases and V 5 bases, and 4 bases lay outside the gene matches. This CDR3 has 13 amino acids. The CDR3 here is CASRMDRGDEQYF. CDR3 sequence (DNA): TGCGCCAGCAGGATGGACAGGGGGGACGAGCAGTACTTC.

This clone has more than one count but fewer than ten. This CDR3 reads CASSLYGPGYEQYF. The CDR3 nucleotides are TGTGCCAGCAGCTTGTATGGGCCCGGATACGAGCAGTACTTC. The J gene is TRBJ2-7, the V gene TRBV5-6, with D unresolved. In germline, CDR1 is SGHDT, CDR2 YYEEEE. CDR3 size: 14 residues. Trimming removed 1 base at V and 4 bases at J, with 12 bases between.

The CDR3 DNA sequence: TGTGCCAGCAGCCGAGACGGGACAGGGCATGGCTACACCTTC. It translates to CASSRDGTGHGYTF. This rearrangement joins TRBV6-5 to TRBJ1-2, with 9 bases identical to TRBD1. With 6 bases clipped from V and 6 bases from J, the junction kept 8 bases outside the gene matches. The CDR3 is made up of 14 amino acids. Germline CDR1 and CDR2: MNHEY and SVGAGI.

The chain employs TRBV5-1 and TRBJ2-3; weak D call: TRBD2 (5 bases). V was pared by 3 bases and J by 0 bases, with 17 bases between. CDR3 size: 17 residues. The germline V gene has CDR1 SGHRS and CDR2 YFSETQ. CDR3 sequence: CASSSPSGKQSTDTQYF. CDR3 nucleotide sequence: TGCGCCAGCAGCTCCCCCTCGGGGAAACAGAGCACAGATACGCAGTATTTT.

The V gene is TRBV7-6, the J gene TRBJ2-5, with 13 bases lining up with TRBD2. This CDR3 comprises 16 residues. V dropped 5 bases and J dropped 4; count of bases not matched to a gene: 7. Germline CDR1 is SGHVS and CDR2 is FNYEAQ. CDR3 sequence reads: CASSTGLAGVRETQYF. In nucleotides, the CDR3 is TGTGCCAGCAGCACAGGACTAGCGGGGGTGCGAGAGACCCAGTACTTC.

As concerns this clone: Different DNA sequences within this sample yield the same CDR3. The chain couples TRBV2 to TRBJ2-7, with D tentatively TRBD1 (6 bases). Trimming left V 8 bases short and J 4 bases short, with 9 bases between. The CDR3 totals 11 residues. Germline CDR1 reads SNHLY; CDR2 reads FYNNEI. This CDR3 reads CASSGQYEQYF. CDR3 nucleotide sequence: TGTGCCAGCTCTGGACAGTACGAGCAGTACTTC. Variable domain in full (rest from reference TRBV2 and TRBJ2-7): EPEVTQTPSHQVTQMGQEVILRCVPISNHLYFYWYRQILGQKVEFLVSFYNNEISEKSEIFDDQFSVERPDGSNFTLKIRSTKLEDSAMYFCASSGQYEQYFGPGTRLTVT.

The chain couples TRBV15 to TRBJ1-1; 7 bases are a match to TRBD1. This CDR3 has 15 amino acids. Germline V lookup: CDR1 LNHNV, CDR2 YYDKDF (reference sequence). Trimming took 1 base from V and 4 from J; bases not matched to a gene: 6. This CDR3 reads CATSRVDRAGTEAFF. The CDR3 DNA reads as TGTGCCACCAGCAGAGTTGACAGGGCGGGCACTGAAGCTTTCTTT.

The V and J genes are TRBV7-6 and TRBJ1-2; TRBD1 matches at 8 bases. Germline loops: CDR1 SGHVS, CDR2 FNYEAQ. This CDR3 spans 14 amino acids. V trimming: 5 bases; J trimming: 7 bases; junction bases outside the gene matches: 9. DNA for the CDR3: TGTGCCAGCAGCCCACAGGACAGGGCTGGTGGCTACACCTTC. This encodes CASSPQDRAGGYTF.

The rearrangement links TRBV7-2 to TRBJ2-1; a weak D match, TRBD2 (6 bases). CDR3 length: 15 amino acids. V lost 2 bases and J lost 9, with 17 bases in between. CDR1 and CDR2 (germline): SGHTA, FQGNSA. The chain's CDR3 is CASSLNSGRGGEQFF. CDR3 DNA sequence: TGTGCCAGCAGCTTAAACTCGGGGCGGGGCGGTGAGCAGTTCTTC.

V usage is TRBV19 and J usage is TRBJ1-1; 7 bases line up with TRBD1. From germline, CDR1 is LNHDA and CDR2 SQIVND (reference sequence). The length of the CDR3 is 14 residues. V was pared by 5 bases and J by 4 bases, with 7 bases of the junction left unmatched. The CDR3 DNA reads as TGTGCCAGTAGTGTGCACAGGGGAATCACTGAAGCTTTCTTT. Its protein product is CASSVHRGITEAFF.

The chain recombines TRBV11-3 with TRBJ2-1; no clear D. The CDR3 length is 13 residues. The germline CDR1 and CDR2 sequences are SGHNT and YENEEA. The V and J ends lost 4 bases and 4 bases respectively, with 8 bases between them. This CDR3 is CASSYSSYNEQFF. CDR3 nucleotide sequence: TGTGCCAGCAGCTACTCCTCGTACAATGAGCAGTTCTTC. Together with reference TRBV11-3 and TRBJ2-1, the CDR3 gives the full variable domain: EAGVVQSPRYKIIEKKQPVAFWCNPISGHNTLYWYLQNLGQGPELLIRYENEEAVDDSQLPKDRFSAERLKGVDSTLKIQPAELGDSAVYLCASSYSSYNEQFFGPGTRLTVL.

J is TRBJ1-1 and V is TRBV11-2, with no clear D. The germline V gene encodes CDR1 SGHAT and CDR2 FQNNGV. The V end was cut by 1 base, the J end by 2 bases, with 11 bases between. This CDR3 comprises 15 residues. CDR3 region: CASSLAFRVNTEAFF. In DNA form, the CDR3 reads TGTGCCAGCAGCTTAGCATTTCGGGTTAACACTGAAGCTTTCTTT.

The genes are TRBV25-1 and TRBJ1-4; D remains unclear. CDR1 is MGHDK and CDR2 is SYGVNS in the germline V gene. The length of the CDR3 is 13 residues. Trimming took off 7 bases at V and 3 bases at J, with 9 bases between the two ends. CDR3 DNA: TGTGCCAGCATGGGAGTCCCTAATGAAAAACTGTTTTTT. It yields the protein CASMGVPNEKLFF.

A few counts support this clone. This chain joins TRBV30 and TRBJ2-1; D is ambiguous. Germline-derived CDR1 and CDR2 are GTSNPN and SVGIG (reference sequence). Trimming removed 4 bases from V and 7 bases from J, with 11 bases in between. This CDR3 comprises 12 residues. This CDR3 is CAWTAMRNEQFF. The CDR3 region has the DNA TGTGCCTGGACGGCGATGCGGAATGAGCAGTTCTTC.

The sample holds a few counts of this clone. CDR3 bases: TGTGCCAGCAGTTACTCGGGACAGGACTACAATGAGCAGTTCTTC. This encodes CASSYSGQDYNEQFF. V and J are TRBV6-5 and TRBJ2-1; 8 bases map to TRBD1. The CDR3 runs 15 residues. Unmatched junction bases numbered 1, after V lost 0 bases and J lost 3 bases. CDR1 MNHEY and CDR2 SVGAGI come from the germline V gene.